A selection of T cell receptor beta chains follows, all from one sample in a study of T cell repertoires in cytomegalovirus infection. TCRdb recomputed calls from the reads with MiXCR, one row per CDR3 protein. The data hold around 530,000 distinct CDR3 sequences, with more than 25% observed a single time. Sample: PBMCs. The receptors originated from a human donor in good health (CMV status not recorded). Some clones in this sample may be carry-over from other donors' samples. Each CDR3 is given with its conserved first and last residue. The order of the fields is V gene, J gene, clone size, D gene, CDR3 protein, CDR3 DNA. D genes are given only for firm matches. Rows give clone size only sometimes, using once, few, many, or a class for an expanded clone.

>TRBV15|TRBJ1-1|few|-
CATSSHLGLTTEAFF
TGTGCCACCAGCAGTCATCTCGGGTTAACGACTGAAGCTTTCTTT
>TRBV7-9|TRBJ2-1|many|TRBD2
CASSPSGGAVSYNEQFF
TGTGCCAGCAGCCCAAGCGGGGGAGCGGTCTCCTACAATGAGCAGTTCTTC
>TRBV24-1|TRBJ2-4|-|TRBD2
CATSDGGSANIQYF
TGTGCCACCAGTGATGGCGGGAGCGCCAACATTCAGTACTTC
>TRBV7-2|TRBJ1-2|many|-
CASSLYFAGNYGYTF
TGTGCCAGCAGCTTATATTTTGCGGGGAACTATGGCTACACCTTC
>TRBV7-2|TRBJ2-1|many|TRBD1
CASEQTGEMWNEQFF
TGTGCCAGCGAGCAAACAGGGGAAATGTGGAATGAGCAGTTCTTC
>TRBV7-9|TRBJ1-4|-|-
CASSLRLDEKLFF
TGTGCCAGCAGCTTACGATTAGATGAAAAACTGTTTTTT
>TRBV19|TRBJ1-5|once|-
CASSASNQPQHF
TGTGCCAGTAGTGCCTCGAATCAGCCCCAGCATTTT
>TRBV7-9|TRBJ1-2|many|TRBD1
CASSLAGTGDRYTF
TGTGCCAGCAGCTTGGCAGGGACAGGGGATCGCTACACCTTC
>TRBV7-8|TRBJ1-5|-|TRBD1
CASSLGRFGQGGAPQHF
TGTGCCAGCAGCTTAGGCCGGTTTGGACAGGGAGGTGCGCCCCAGCATTTT
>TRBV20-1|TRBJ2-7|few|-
CSARDRGTYEQYF
TGCAGTGCTAGAGATCGGGGGACCTACGAGCAGTACTTC
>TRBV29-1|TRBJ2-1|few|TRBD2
CSVDTPGLGADEQFF
TGCAGCGTCGATACCCCGGGACTAGGAGCCGATGAGCAGTTCTTC
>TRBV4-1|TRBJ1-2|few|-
CASSQEELRGTYGYTF
TGCGCCAGCAGCCAAGAGGAGTTAAGGGGGACCTATGGCTACACCTTC
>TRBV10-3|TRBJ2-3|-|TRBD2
CASRFAGTSAADTQYF
TGTGCCTCCCGTTTCGCCGGGACTAGCGCCGCAGATACGCAGTATTTT
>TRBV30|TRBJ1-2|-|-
CACRNRTSRDRGYTF
TGTGCCTGCCGCAACCGGACAAGCCGCGACCGAGGCTACACCTTC
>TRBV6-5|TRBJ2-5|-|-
CASSYFYSETQYF
TGTGCCAGCAGTTACTTCTACTCGGAGACCCAGTACTTC
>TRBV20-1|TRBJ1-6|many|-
CSARPSIGDSPLHF
TGCAGTGCTAGACCTTCAATCGGGGATTCACCCCTCCACTTT
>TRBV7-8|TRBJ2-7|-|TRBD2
CASSLGTSGSWHEQYF
TGTGCCAGCAGCTTAGGGACTAGCGGGAGTTGGCACGAGCAGTACTTC
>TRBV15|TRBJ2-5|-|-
CATSPHFGLQETQYF
TGTGCCACCAGCCCACACTTCGGTCTTCAAGAGACCCAGTACTTC
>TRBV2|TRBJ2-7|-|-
CASSRATRHEQYF
TGTGCCAGCAGCCGGGCTACTCGGCACGAGCAGTACTTC
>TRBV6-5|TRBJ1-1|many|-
CASSYSGAGTEAFF
TGTGCCAGCAGTTACTCTGGAGCGGGCACTGAAGCTTTCTTT
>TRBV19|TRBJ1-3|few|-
CASSITTSGNTIYF
TGTGCCAGTAGTATAACGACAAGTGGAAACACCATATATTTT
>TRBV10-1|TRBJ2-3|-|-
CASSEGQNTDTQYF
TGCGCCAGCAGTGAGGGCCAGAACACAGATACGCAGTATTTT
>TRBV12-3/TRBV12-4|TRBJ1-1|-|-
CASSLWNGAFF
TGTGCCAGCAGTCTTTGGAACGGGGCTTTCTTT
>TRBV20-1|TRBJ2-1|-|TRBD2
CSARDPSGRTNEQFF
TGCAGTGCTAGAGACCCTAGCGGGAGGACCAATGAGCAGTTCTTC
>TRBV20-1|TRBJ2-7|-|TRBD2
CSALGGRDLYEQYF
TGCAGTGCCCTCGGCGGGAGGGACCTCTACGAGCAGTACTTC
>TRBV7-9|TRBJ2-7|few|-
CASSLGAKNYEQYF
TGTGCCAGCAGCTTAGGGGCCAAAAACTACGAGCAGTACTTC
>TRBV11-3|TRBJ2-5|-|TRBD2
CASSFNHLAGGPQTQYF
TGTGCCAGCAGCTTCAATCACCTAGCGGGAGGGCCGCAGACCCAGTACTTC
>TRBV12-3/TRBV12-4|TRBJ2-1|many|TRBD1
CASSLGGSLYNEQFF
TGTGCCAGCAGTCTAGGGGGCTCCCTATACAATGAGCAGTTCTTC
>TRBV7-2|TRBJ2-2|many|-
CASSPRNGELFF
TGTGCCAGCAGCCCTAGGAACGGGGAGCTGTTTTTT
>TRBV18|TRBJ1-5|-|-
CASSQSKASNQPQHF
TGTGCCAGCTCCCAATCAAAGGCTAGCAATCAGCCCCAGCATTTT
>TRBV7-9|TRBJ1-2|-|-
CASSFSDHVPGYTF
TGTGCCAGCAGCTTCTCAGACCACGTTCCAGGCTACACCTTC
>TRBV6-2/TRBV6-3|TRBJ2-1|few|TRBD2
CASRRLAGESWEQFF
TGTGCCAGCAGACGACTAGCGGGAGAATCGTGGGAGCAGTTCTTC
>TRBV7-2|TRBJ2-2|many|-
CASSLVTISNTGELFF
TGTGCCAGCAGCTTAGTGACGATTTCGAACACCGGGGAGCTGTTTTTT
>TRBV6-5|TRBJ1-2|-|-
CASSLGTFYGYTF
TGTGCCAGCAGTCTGGGGACCTTCTATGGCTACACCTTC
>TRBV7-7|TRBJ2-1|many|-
CASSLADGYEQFF
TGTGCTAGCAGCTTAGCCGATGGCTATGAGCAGTTCTTC
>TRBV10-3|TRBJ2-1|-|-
CAISEPQGPSYNEQFF
TGTGCCATCAGTGAGCCCCAGGGGCCCTCCTACAATGAGCAGTTCTTC
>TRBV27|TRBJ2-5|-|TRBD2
CASSWKSGRDQETQYF
TGTGCCAGCAGTTGGAAAAGCGGGAGGGATCAAGAGACCCAGTACTTC
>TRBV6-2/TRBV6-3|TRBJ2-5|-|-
CASSYQGRETQYF
TGTGCCAGCAGTTACCAGGGGCGGGAGACCCAGTACTTC
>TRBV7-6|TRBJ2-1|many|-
CASSLEPSEYNEQFF
TGTGCCAGCAGCTTAGAGCCTAGCGAGTACAATGAGCAGTTCTTC
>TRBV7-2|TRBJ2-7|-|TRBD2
CASSSGGGAYEQYF
TGTGCCAGCAGTTCCGGGGGGGGGGCCTACGAGCAGTACTTC
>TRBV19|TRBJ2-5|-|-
CASSLSRIRGTQYF
TGTGCCAGTAGTTTATCTAGAATAAGAGGGACCCAGTACTTC
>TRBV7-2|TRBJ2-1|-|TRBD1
CASSSRDRAPMEQFF
TGTGCCAGCAGCTCCCGGGACAGGGCGCCAATGGAGCAGTTCTTC
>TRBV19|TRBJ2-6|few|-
CASSIDGGRISGANVLTF
TGTGCCAGTAGTATAGATGGGGGCAGAATCTCTGGGGCCAACGTCCTGACTTTC
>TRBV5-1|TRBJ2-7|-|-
CASSARDKGLDEQYF
TGCGCCAGCAGCGCGCGGGACAAGGGTTTGGACGAGCAGTACTTC
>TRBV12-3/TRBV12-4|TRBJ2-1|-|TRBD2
CASSTEREEEQFF
TGTGCCAGCAGTACGGAACGGGAGGAAGAGCAGTTCTTC